These T cell receptor beta chains were read from a single sample in a study of metastatic and nonmetastatic thyroid tumors. TCRdb reassembled clones from the PCR reads with MiXCR. The sample holds around 30,000 clones, roughly 15% seen once. Sample: blood. The receptors stem from a female donor with papillary thyroid cancer or a benign thyroid nodule (not recorded which). Some clones in this sample may be carry-over from other donors' samples. CDR3s include the opening cysteine and the closing phenylalanine or tryptophan. The D gene is left open where the match is weak. Clone size is not always given. Where it is, it says once, few, many or a class for expanded clones.

TRBV5-1	-	TRBJ2-3	12	many	CASSSGTDTQYF	TGCGCCAGCAGCTCGGGGACAGATACGCAGTATTTT
TRBV12-3/TRBV12-4	TRBD2	TRBJ2-1	16	-	CASRDTSGSPVNEQFF	TGTGCCAGCAGGGATACTAGCGGGAGTCCGGTCAATGAGCAGTTCTTC
TRBV6-5	TRBD1	TRBJ2-1	17	medium-sized	CASSYRGGQGKYNEQFF	TGTGCCAGCAGTTACAGGGGGGGACAGGGGAAGTACAATGAGCAGTTCTTC
TRBV24-1	TRBD1	TRBJ1-5	16	-	CATSDGTGARTQPQHF	TGTGCCACCAGTGATGGGACAGGGGCCCGGACCCAGCCCCAGCATTTT
TRBV19	-	TRBJ2-1	11	many	CATTKYNEQFF	TGTGCCACGACAAAGTACAATGAGCAGTTCTTC
TRBV3-1	-	TRBJ2-5	15	many	CASSQARLTGETQYF	TGTGCCAGCAGCCAAGCACGGCTTACAGGGGAGACCCAGTACTTC
TRBV7-2	-	TRBJ2-5	16	-	CANSFSRGGLVETQYF	TGTGCCAACAGCTTTAGTAGGGGGGGCCTGGTGGAGACCCAGTACTTC
TRBV5-5	TRBD1	TRBJ2-1	15	many	CASSNTGQEYNEQFF	TGTGCCAGCAGCAACACCGGACAGGAGTACAATGAGCAGTTCTTC
TRBV9	TRBD2	TRBJ2-1	16	many	CASSLGWSGSYNEQFF	TGTGCCAGCAGCTTGGGGTGGAGCGGGAGTTACAATGAGCAGTTCTTC
TRBV3-1	-	TRBJ2-3	14	many	CASTRDSISGTQYF	TGTGCCAGCACCCGGGATTCTATTTCGGGTACGCAGTATTTT
TRBV5-1	TRBD1	TRBJ1-2	14	-	CASSLWQGASGYTF	TGCGCCAGCAGCTTGTGGCAGGGGGCGAGCGGCTACACCTTC
TRBV27	TRBD2	TRBJ2-7	18	few	CASSFSPLLAGGPYEQYF	TGTGCCAGCAGTTTTTCCCCTTTACTAGCGGGAGGGCCATACGAGCAGTACTTC
TRBV7-8	-	TRBJ2-7	12	medium-sized	CASSFPLGEQYF	TGTGCCAGCAGCTTTCCCCTGGGGGAGCAGTACTTC
TRBV9	-	TRBJ2-2	16	-	CASSPMVAEYTGGLFF	TGTGCCAGCAGCCCGATGGTGGCTGAATACACCGGGGGGCTGTTTTTT
TRBV5-1	-	TRBJ2-1	16	-	CASSLARGVDYNEQFF	TGCGCCAGCAGCTTGGCACGAGGGGTGGACTACAATGAGCAGTTCTTC
TRBV12-5	-	TRBJ2-1	12	few	CASARDYNEQFF	TGTGCTAGTGCAAGGGACTACAATGAGCAGTTCTTC
TRBV6-1	TRBD1	TRBJ2-7	14	-	CASSEIQGAGEQYF	TGTGCCAGCAGTGAAATACAGGGGGCGGGCGAGCAGTACTTC
TRBV20-1	-	TRBJ2-3	16	many	CSARGLIAERTDTQYF	TGCAGTGCTAGAGGACTAATAGCGGAACGCACAGATACGCAGTATTTT
TRBV20-1	-	TRBJ2-7	14	medium-sized	CSARDPGPSYEQYF	TGCAGTGCTAGAGATCCGGGACCCTCCTACGAGCAGTACTTC
TRBV6-1	-	TRBJ2-7	14	few	CASSERLLVGEQHF	TGTGCCAGCAGTGAAAGGCTACTCGTCGGAGAGCAGCACTTC
TRBV7-6	-	TRBJ2-3	14	many	CASSFQTGTDTQYF	TGTGCCAGCAGCTTCCAAACCGGGACAGATACGCAGTATTTT
TRBV4-1	-	TRBJ1-1	14	-	CASSPTGPLTEAFF	TGCGCCAGCAGCCCTACGGGCCCCCTTACTGAAGCTTTCTTT
TRBV6-1	TRBD1	TRBJ2-7	14	many	CASSQRDRGDEQYF	TGTGCCAGCAGTCAAAGGGACAGGGGCGACGAGCAGTACTTC
TRBV28	-	TRBJ2-1	11	many	CASSLRLQQFF	TGTGCCAGCAGTTTAAGATTGCAGCAGTTCTTC
TRBV11-2	TRBD2	TRBJ2-1	16	many	CASSSPIAGDYNEQFF	TGTGCCAGCAGCTCGCCAATAGCGGGAGATTACAATGAGCAGTTCTTC
TRBV12-3/TRBV12-4	-	TRBJ1-2	14	few	CASSFLTGLDGYTF	TGTGCCAGCAGCTTCTTGACAGGATTGGATGGCTACACCTTC
TRBV5-1	TRBD1	TRBJ2-7	14	-	CASSEPGQGSEQYF	TGCGCCAGCAGCGAACCTGGACAGGGAAGTGAGCAGTACTTC
TRBV6-1	-	TRBJ2-4	15	few	CASSPREIVKNIQYF	TGTGCCAGCAGTCCCAGGGAGATTGTCAAAAACATTCAGTACTTC
TRBV5-4	-	TRBJ1-2	15	-	CASSLLGGREYGYTF	TGTGCCAGCAGCTTATTGGGAGGTCGGGAGTATGGCTACACCTTC
TRBV6-1	-	TRBJ2-7	14	medium-sized	CASSEVGGPYEQYF	TGTGCCAGCAGTGAAGTGGGGGGGCCCTACGAGCAGTACTTC
TRBV30	-	TRBJ1-2	12	many	CAWSGGGFGYTF	TGTGCCTGGAGTGGGGGGGGGTTTGGCTACACCTTC
TRBV11-3	-	TRBJ2-5	13	many	CATRDLSKETQYF	TGTGCCACCCGGGACCTCTCAAAAGAGACCCAGTACTTC
TRBV12-3/TRBV12-4	-	TRBJ2-1	13	medium-sized	CASSPGTRGEQFF	TGTGCCAGCAGCCCCGGGACGCGTGGTGAGCAGTTCTTC
TRBV13	TRBD2	TRBJ2-3	15	many	CSTGGGITSTDTQYF	TGTTCTACCGGGGGAGGGATTACTAGCACAGATACGCAGTATTTT
TRBV6-5	TRBD1	TRBJ2-1	13	few	CAGRTGTVDEQFF	TGTGCCGGCAGGACAGGGACAGTCGATGAGCAGTTCTTC
TRBV27	-	TRBJ1-6	14	few	CASSLTSDNSPLHF	TGTGCCAGCAGTTTAACGAGTGATAATTCACCCCTCCACTTT
TRBV30	-	TRBJ1-2	12	once	CAWSVRLYGYTF	TGTGCCTGGAGTGTACGGCTCTATGGCTACACCTTC
TRBV7-9	-	TRBJ2-1	16	many	CASSPLYRAVYNEQFF	TGTGCCAGCAGCCCCCTTTACCGGGCCGTCTACAATGAGCAGTTCTTC
TRBV11-2	TRBD2	TRBJ2-1	15	-	CASSLVAGETNEQFF	TGTGCCAGCAGCTTAGTAGCGGGAGAGACCAATGAGCAGTTCTTC
TRBV28	-	TRBJ2-3	14	many	CASKEGGSTDTQYF	TGTGCCAGCAAAGAGGGAGGTAGCACAGATACGCAGTATTTT
TRBV5-1	-	TRBJ1-2	12	many	CASSDNNYGYTF	TGCGCCAGCAGCGACAATAACTATGGCTACACCTTC
TRBV7-9	-	TRBJ2-3	12	many	CASSPNTDTQYF	TGTGCCAGCAGCCCAAACACAGATACGCAGTATTTT
TRBV10-3	TRBD1	TRBJ2-7	16	many	CAISGPDRSGAYEQYF	TGTGCCATCAGTGGCCCGGACAGGTCCGGGGCCTACGAGCAGTACTTC
TRBV20-1	TRBD2	TRBJ2-3	15	many	CSAQGLAGRGDTQYF	TGCAGTGCCCAGGGACTAGCGGGACGGGGCGATACGCAGTATTTT
TRBV4-1	-	TRBJ2-5	14	few	CASSQNQGQETQYF	TGCGCCAGCAGCCAAAACCAAGGCCAAGAGACCCAGTACTTC
TRBV19	TRBD1	TRBJ2-3	14	many	CASSTTGGTDTQYF	TGTGCCAGTAGTACGACAGGGGGCACAGATACGCAGTATTTT
TRBV3-1	-	TRBJ2-7	14	-	CASSQELASYEQYF	TGTGCCAGCAGCCAAGAATTAGCAAGCTACGAGCAGTACTTC
TRBV6-1	-	TRBJ2-6	15	few	CASSPGSSGANVLTF	TGTGCCAGCAGTCCCGGTAGCTCTGGGGCCAACGTCCTGACTTTC
TRBV20-1	-	TRBJ1-5	14	-	CSAVKGGEGQPQHF	TGCAGTGCTGTCAAGGGTGGAGAAGGTCAGCCCCAGCATTTT
TRBV20-1	-	TRBJ2-7	13	many	CSAPGESSYEQYF	TGCAGCGCCCCCGGGGAAAGCTCCTACGAGCAGTACTTC
TRBV2	TRBD1	TRBJ2-7	14	-	CASSGTGVLGEQYF	TGTGCCAGCAGCGGGACAGGGGTTCTGGGGGAGCAGTACTTC
TRBV20-1	-	TRBJ2-1	14	many	CSASSAETYNEQFF	TGCAGTGCTAGTTCTGCGGAAACTTACAATGAGCAGTTCTTC
TRBV2	-	TRBJ2-1	13	many	CALGLARNNEQFF	TGTGCCCTCGGGCTAGCGAGAAACAATGAGCAGTTCTTC
TRBV20-1	-	TRBJ2-5	15	many	CSARDIVRGTQTQYF	TGCAGTGCTAGAGATATAGTCCGGGGGACGCAGACCCAGTACTTC
TRBV28	TRBD1	TRBJ1-2	14	many	CASSPIQGPYGYTF	TGTGCCAGCAGTCCAATACAGGGGCCCTATGGCTACACCTTC
TRBV10-1	-	TRBJ2-3	13	many	CASSEGSTDTQYF	TGCGCCAGCAGTGAAGGCAGCACAGATACGCAGTATTTT
TRBV3-1	-	TRBJ1-1	14	-	CASSPLTGPTEAFF	TGTGCCAGCAGCCCGCTGACAGGTCCCACTGAAGCTTTCTTT
TRBV6-1	-	TRBJ1-5	14	many	CASTAAGWNQPQHF	TGTGCCAGCACGGCGGCAGGGTGGAATCAGCCCCAGCATTTT
TRBV20-1	TRBD1	TRBJ1-4	15	many	CSASRVTGGIEKLFF	TGCAGTGCTAGTAGGGTTACAGGGGGCATTGAAAAACTGTTTTTT
TRBV3-1	TRBD1	TRBJ1-3	17	many	CASSRSPGTDEGNTIYF	TGTGCCAGCAGTCGAAGTCCCGGGACAGATGAGGGAAACACCATATATTTT